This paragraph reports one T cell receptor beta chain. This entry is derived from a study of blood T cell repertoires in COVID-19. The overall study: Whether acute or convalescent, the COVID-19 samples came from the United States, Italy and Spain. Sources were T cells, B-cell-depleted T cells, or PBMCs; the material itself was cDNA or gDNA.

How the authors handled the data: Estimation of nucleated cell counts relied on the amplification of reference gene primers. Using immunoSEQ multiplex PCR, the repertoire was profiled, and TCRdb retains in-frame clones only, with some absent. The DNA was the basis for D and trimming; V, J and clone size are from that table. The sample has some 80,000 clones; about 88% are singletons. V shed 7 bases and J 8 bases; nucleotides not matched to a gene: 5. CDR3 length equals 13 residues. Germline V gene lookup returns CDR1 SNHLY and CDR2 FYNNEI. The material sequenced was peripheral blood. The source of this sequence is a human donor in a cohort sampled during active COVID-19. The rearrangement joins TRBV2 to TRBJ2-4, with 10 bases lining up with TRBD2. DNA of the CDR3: TGTGCCAGCACTAGCGGGAGTTGGGACATTCAGTACTTC. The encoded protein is CASTSGSWDIQYF.